A single sample is the source of the 30 T cell receptor beta chains below, sequenced in a study of radiotherapy plus CTLA-4 blockade in lung cancer. Repertoires were generated with immunoSEQ multiplex PCR, while TCRdb's copy carries only in-frame clones and drops some. The table records 84,000 or so clones, about 80% of them present only once. This specimen was peripheral blood, taken from a patient treated with radiotherapy plus ipilimumab. These receptors were collected from a human donor with non-small cell lung cancer that progressed on radiotherapy plus ipilimumab.

The gene calls are TRBV28 and TRBJ2-7; TRBD2 matches 11 bases. The J segment lost 1 base and the V segment lost 5 bases, leaving 4 bases of the junction unmatched. Per germline, CDR1 MDHEN and CDR2 SYDVKM. The CDR3 extends over 15 amino acids. The CDR3 is CASSLAGGQSYEQYF. The DNA of the CDR3 is TGTGCCAGCAGTCTAGCGGGGGGCCAATCCTACGAGCAGTACTTC.

The chain carries TRBV4-2 and TRBJ2-5; D tentatively fits TRBD1 or TRBD2 (5 bases each). Germline V CDR1 and CDR2: LGHNA, YNFKEQ. The length of the CDR3 is 16 residues. Trimming cost V 0 bases and J 3 bases, with 14 bases left between them. The DNA for the CDR3 is TGTGCCAGCAGCCAAGAAGGGACCCCGGGAAAAGAGACCCAGTACTTC. This gives the protein CASSQEGTPGKETQYF.

CDR3 nucleotides: TGTGCCAGCAGCCAAGAAGGGACAGCCCATGAAAAACTGTTTTTT. Its protein product is CASSQEGTAHEKLFF. The chain combines TRBV4-2 with TRBJ1-4, with 7 bases matching TRBD1. Looked up from germline, CDR1 is LGHNA and CDR2 is YNFKEQ. Unmatched junction bases numbered 4, after V lost 0 bases and J lost 6 bases. The CDR3 contains 15 residues.

V usage is TRBV5-1 and J usage is TRBJ2-7; 9 bases match TRBD2. CDR1 is SGHRS and CDR2 is YFSETQ in the germline V gene. The J segment lost 3 bases and the V segment lost 2 bases, leaving 3 bases of the junction unmatched. The CDR3 runs to 14 residues. CDR3 nucleotide sequence: TGCGCCAGCAGCTTAGGGACTAGCATCTACGAGCAGTACTTC. It encodes CASSLGTSIYEQYF.

The gene calls are TRBV16 and TRBJ2-1; D unresolved. CDR3 length equals 13 residues. Germline V CDR1 and CDR2: KGHSY, FQNENV. Between the trimmed V and J ends, which lost 8 bases and 4 bases, there was a span of 12 bases. The CDR3 here is CASSKRGYNEQFF. As DNA, the CDR3 is TGTGCCAGCTCGAAGCGCGGTTACAATGAGCAGTTCTTC.

This CDR3 is CASSDWTYQETQYF. CDR3 DNA: TGTGCCAGCAGTGATTGGACATACCAAGAGACCCAGTACTTC. This chain links TRBV6-1 with TRBJ2-5; a possible D gene is TRBD1 (5 bases). The V and J ends lost 3 bases and 0 bases respectively, with 8 bases between them. The germline V gene encodes CDR1 MNHNS and CDR2 SASEGT. The CDR3 consists of 14 residues.

The CDR3 DNA is TGTGCCAGCAGAATAACAGGGGGCTACACCTTC. The encoded protein is CASRITGGYTF. The chain combines TRBV6-1 with TRBJ1-2, with a possible D match to TRBD1 (6 bases). The CDR3 covers 11 residues. Germline loops: CDR1 MNHNS, CDR2 SASEGT. V was clipped by 6 bases and J by 8 bases, with 10 bases between them.

The genes are TRBV29-1 and TRBJ1-2, with D possibly matching TRBD1 (5 bases). This CDR3 is built from 13 residues. The V and J ends lost 5 bases and 2 bases respectively, with 12 bases between them. Germline CDR1 reads SQVTM; CDR2 reads ANQGSEA. This CDR3 reads CSVTPGRNYGYTF. The CDR3 region has the DNA TGCAGCGTTACTCCGGGACGGAACTATGGCTACACCTTC.

The CDR3 nucleotides are TGTGCCAGCAGCGTAGGAGGGACTAGCCCCTTGGAGCAGTACTTC. Translation: CASSVGGTSPLEQYF. The rearrangement joins TRBV9 to TRBJ2-7; 9 bases match TRBD2. The length of the CDR3 is 15 residues. Germline V CDR1 and CDR2: SGDLS, YYNGEE. V lost 0 bases, J lost 7 bases, and 8 bases stayed unmatched.

The chain combines TRBV5-4 with TRBJ2-1; D unresolved. This CDR3 has 13 residues. Trimming cost V 0 bases and J 7 bases, with 8 bases left between them. Germline-derived CDR1 and CDR2 are SGHNT and YYREEE (reference sequence). CDR3 in amino acids: CASSLAPGNEQFF. For the CDR3, the DNA is TGTGCCAGCAGCTTGGCCCCCGGGAATGAGCAGTTCTTC.

CDR3 nucleotides: TGTGCCAGCAGCCAGGCCCTCCAAGGGGGGAATTCCTACAATGAGCAGTTCTTC. Translating it yields CASSQALQGGNSYNEQFF. This sequence joins TRBV4-2 and TRBJ2-1, with D perhaps assigned TRBD1 or TRBD2 (6 bases each). V shed 3 bases and J shed 1 base, with 19 bases lying between them. CDR1 and CDR2 from the germline V gene are LGHNA and YNFKEQ. The CDR3 covers 18 residues.

The chain recombines TRBV9 with TRBJ2-5, with D possibly matching TRBD2 (6 bases). The J call could be wrong; TRBJ2-7 is a better fit for the DNA end. This CDR3 has 14 amino acids. Germline V gene data show CDR1 as SGDLS and CDR2 as YYNGEE. CDR3 region: CASSAPGRAYEQYF. The DNA for the CDR3 is TGTGCCAGCAGCGCCCCCGGGAGAGCCTACGAGCAGTACTTC.

This clone has only one observation. The rearrangement links TRBV13 to TRBJ2-3; D not certain. CDR1 and CDR2 from the germline V gene are PRHDT and FYEKMQ (reference sequence). V was cut by 5 bases and J by 0 bases, with 12 bases left in between. CDR3 length equals 15 residues. This chain's CDR3 is CASSPVGTSTDTQYF. In DNA form, the CDR3 reads TGTGCCAGCAGCCCGGTGGGAACTAGCACAGATACGCAGTATTTT. Using reference TRBV13 and TRBJ2-3 for the parts outside the CDR3, the full variable domain is AAGVIQSPRHLIKEKRETATLKCYPIPRHDTVYWYQQGPGQDPQFLISFYEKMQSDKGSIPDRFSAQQFSDYHSELNMSSLELGDSALYFCASSPVGTSTDTQYFGPGTRLTVL.

In this sample, this clone turned up a few times. The rearrangement links TRBV6-6 to TRBJ1-2; D call uncertain. In germline, CDR1 is MNHNY, CDR2 SVGAGI (reference sequence). V was trimmed by 0 bases and J by 13 bases, leaving 15 bases between them. CDR3 length: 13 amino acids. CDR3 region: CASSYSIGRATTF. CDR3 sequence (DNA): TGTGCCAGCAGTTACTCGATCGGACGGGCAACCACCTTC.

The chain has TRBV18 and TRBJ2-5, with D possibly matching TRBD1 (6 bases). V was trimmed by 5 bases and J by 5 bases, leaving 9 bases between them. The CDR3 sequence is 12 residues long. Germline V gives CDR1 KGHSH, CDR2 LQKENI. This CDR3 reads CASSSQGETQYF. Written as DNA, the CDR3 is TGTGCCAGCTCATCCCAGGGGGAGACCCAGTACTTC.

V gene TRBV9 combines with J gene TRBJ2-3; D unresolved. Germline V CDR1 and CDR2: SGDLS, YYNGEE. The CDR3 contains 12 residues. V lost 3 bases, J lost 6 bases, and 8 bases lay in between. CDR3 DNA: TGTGCCAGCAGCGAGTCCCCCGATACGCAGTATTTT. It encodes CASSESPDTQYF.

The rearrangement links TRBV19 to TRBJ1-5; maybe TRBD1 (6 bases). Trimming cost V 9 bases and J 4 bases, with 16 bases left between them. Per the germline V gene, CDR1 is LNHDA and CDR2 is SQIVND (reference sequence). There are 14 residues in the CDR3. As DNA, the CDR3 is TGTGCCAGCCAAACTGACACAGGGAATCAGCCCCAGCATTTT. This translates into CASQTDTGNQPQHF.

J is TRBJ1-2 and V is TRBV4-1; D call uncertain. This CDR3 has 15 residues. CDR1 and CDR2 (germline): MGHRA, YSYEKL. The germline V and J ends were trimmed by 0 bases and 0 bases, with 8 bases remaining between them. As DNA, the CDR3 is TGCGCCAGCAGCCAAGAGCCGCATGCTAACTATGGCTACACCTTC. Translated: CASSQEPHANYGYTF.

The J gene is TRBJ2-1, the V gene TRBV4-2; 9 bases line up with TRBD2. V lost 4 bases, J lost 0 bases, and 10 bases stayed unmatched. The CDR3 contains 18 residues. Germline-derived CDR1 and CDR2 are LGHNA and YNFKEQ. In nucleotides, the CDR3 is TGTGCCAGCAGCCCAGATTTTAGCGGGGGTAACTCCTACAATGAGCAGTTCTTC. Amino acids: CASSPDFSGGNSYNEQFF.

The V call is TRBV27, the J call TRBJ2-1; no definite D call. There are 13 residues in the CDR3. The germline CDR1 and CDR2 sequences are MNHEY and SMNVEV (reference sequence). V was shortened by 4 bases and J by 2 bases, with 6 bases between the two germline ends. In DNA form, the CDR3 reads TGTGCCAGCAGTTCACCCGCCTACAATGAGCAGTTCTTC. Its protein is CASSSPAYNEQFF.

The chain couples TRBV15 to TRBJ1-6, with unresolved D. This CDR3 has 14 residues. Germline-derived CDR1 and CDR2 are LNHNV and YYDKDF (reference sequence). The V and J ends lost 3 bases and 4 bases respectively, with 7 bases between them. In DNA, the CDR3 is TGTGCCACCAGCAGTGGTGAATATAATTCACCCCTCCACTTT. Residues: CATSSGEYNSPLHF. The variable domain in full, completed from reference TRBV15 and TRBJ1-6, reads DAMVIQNPRYQVTQFGKPVTLSCSQTLNHNVMYWYQQKSSQAPKLLFHYYDKDFNNEADTPDNFQSRRPNTSFCFLDIRSPGLGDTAMYLCATSSGEYNSPLHFGNGTRLTVT.

The rearrangement links TRBV30 to TRBJ2-2, with 13 bases lining up with TRBD2. CDR3 length: 18 amino acids. CDR1 is GTSNPN, CDR2 SVGIG, per germline (reference sequence). The V gene end was trimmed by 2 bases and the J gene end by 2 bases; junction bases not matched to a gene: 8. The CDR3 loop is CAWSSRLAGGLNTGELFF. CDR3 bases: TGTGCCTGGAGTTCCCGACTAGCGGGGGGCCTTAACACCGGGGAGCTGTTTTTT.

Here the CDR3 DNA reads TGTGCCAGCAGCTTAGATCCCCAGCGGGGGCGTGAGCAGTTCTTC. Translation gives CASSLDPQRGREQFF. The chain employs TRBV11-2 and TRBJ2-1; 8 bases map to TRBD2. The germline gives CDR1 SGHAT, CDR2 FQNNGV. With V trimmed by 0 bases and J by 9 bases, 7 bases remained unmatched. The CDR3 contains 15 residues.

The V and J genes are TRBV11-3 and TRBJ2-7, with 10 positions matching TRBD2. The germline V gene encodes CDR1 SGHNT and CDR2 YENEEA. CDR3 size: 17 residues. The V segment lost 1 base and the J segment 2 bases; nucleotides outside the gene matches: 8. The CDR3 sequence: CASSLGQSGTSAYEQYF. The CDR3 DNA reads TGTGCCAGCAGCTTAGGGCAATCCGGGACTAGCGCCTACGAGCAGTACTTC.

The chain employs TRBV5-1 and TRBJ2-2; no definite D call. CDR1 and CDR2 (germline): SGHRS, YFSETQ. This CDR3 contains 15 residues. V was clipped by 0 bases and J by 2 bases, with 8 bases between them. This CDR3 is CASSLGQTNTGELFF. CDR3 in DNA: TGCGCCAGCAGCTTGGGGCAGACCAACACCGGGGAGCTGTTTTTT.

This chain joins TRBV29-1 and TRBJ1-5; 8 positions agree with TRBD1. The CDR3 has 17 residues. After removal of 8 bases from V and 4 bases from J, the junction contained 19 bases not matched to a gene. Germline CDR1 and CDR2: SQVTM and ANQGSEA. In DNA, the CDR3 is TGCAGCCCCGTCGGGGACAGGACTTGGTGGGGGAATCAGCCCCAGCATTTT. Amino acids: CSPVGDRTWWGNQPQHF.

The rearrangement joins TRBV7-2 to TRBJ1-1, with a weak D call TRBD1 (6 bases). Germline assignment: CDR1 SGHTA and CDR2 FQGNSA. The CDR3 contains 14 residues. V was shortened by 1 base and J by 4 bases, with 10 bases between the two germline ends. CDR3 residues: CASSLVGGPTEAFF. CDR3 nucleotide sequence: TGTGCCAGCAGCTTAGTTGGGGGGCCCACTGAAGCTTTCTTT.

The chain is built from TRBV7-6 and TRBJ1-1; no firm D call. The germline V and J ends were trimmed by 0 bases and 1 base, with 15 bases remaining between them. The CDR3 is 17 residues long. CDR1 and CDR2 (germline): SGHVS, FNYEAQ. CDR3 protein: CASSLARAEIGNTEAFF. CDR3 DNA: TGTGCCAGCAGCTTAGCGCGGGCAGAGATAGGGAACACTGAAGCTTTCTTT.

The chain's CDR3 is CASSLKGGSGYTF. The CDR3 DNA reads as TGTGCCAGCAGTTTAAAGGGGGGTAGTGGCTACACCTTC. The chain joins TRBV6-5 to TRBJ1-2; possible D gene TRBD1, 6 bases. This CDR3 has 13 residues. V was cut by 4 bases and J by 7 bases, with 13 bases left in between. Germline CDR1 MNHEY, CDR2 SVGAGI.

The V call is TRBV2, the J call TRBJ2-3, with D tentatively TRBD2 (7 bases). V was cut by 5 bases and J by 1 base, with 13 bases left in between. CDR3 length: 15 residues. Germline CDR1 SNHLY, CDR2 FYNNEI. CDR3: CASSWGGRGTDTQYF. The CDR3 DNA is TGTGCCAGCAGTTGGGGGGGCCGGGGCACAGATACGCAGTATTTT.